These 26 T cell receptor beta chains came from one sample sequenced in a study of T-cell reconstitution after alpha-beta-depleted transplantation in children. TCRbeta library preparation incorporated unique molecular identifiers. In TCRdb, the PCR reads were re-called with MiXCR into one record per CDR3 protein. The table has hundreds of thousands of distinct CDR3 sequences, around a sixth seen once; the top ten hold 0.8% to 1.1%. The sequences come from PBMCs from the stem cell graft donor, collected from the stem cell graft. Source of these receptors: a human donor who donated a stem cell graft to a child with acute myeloid leukemia.

This clonotype was seen many times. V usage is TRBV20-1 and J usage is TRBJ2-3; D could derive from TRBD1 or TRBD2 (6 bases each). CDR3 size: 16 residues. The V end lost 3 bases, the J end lost 1 base, and 17 bases lay between the germline ends. Germline V CDR1 and CDR2: DFQATT, SNEGSKA (reference sequence). CDR3 in DNA: TGCAGTGCTAGTCTAGGGAACAGGGAGGGCACAGATACGCAGTATTTT. It is translated as CSASLGNREGTDTQYF.

This clonotype has ten or more counts. The rearrangement joins TRBV20-1 to TRBJ1-5; 7 positions agree with TRBD1. V lost 4 bases and J lost 4; bases outside the gene matches: 10. The germline V gene encodes CDR1 DFQATT and CDR2 SNEGSKA (reference sequence). The CDR3 is made up of 15 amino acids. In DNA form, the CDR3 reads TGCAGTGCTACCCTCTGGGACAGCTCTAATCAGCCCCAGCATTTT. Translating gives CSATLWDSSNQPQHF.

In its sample, this clonotype was seen a few times. The rearrangement uses TRBV25-1 and TRBJ2-7; TRBD1 is a possible D gene (5 bases). Germline V gene data show CDR1 as MGHDK and CDR2 as SYGVNS. Trimming shortened V by 6 bases and J by 6 bases, and 15 bases separated the two germline ends. The CDR3 length is 13 residues. For the CDR3, the DNA is TGTGCCAGCAGCCAGACAGACACGCGCGAGCAGTACTTC. Its translation is CASSQTDTREQYF.

This clonotype was seen at least ten times. The DNA is left out, because the CDR3 cannot be placed on it with certainty; the CDR3 is given as TCRdb lists it. The chain carries TRBV12-3 or TRBV12-4 and TRBJ1-5. The CDR3 is 14 amino acids long, termini counted. This CDR3 reads CASSSSYSDQPQHF.

There are many counts of this clonotype. The chain couples TRBV20-1 to TRBJ2-2; 10 nucleotides match TRBD2. The V segment lost 2 bases and the J segment 0 bases; nucleotides outside the gene matches: 6. This CDR3 spans 17 amino acids. Germline CDR1 DFQATT, CDR2 SNEGSKA (reference sequence). CDR3 sequence reads: CSARRLAGASNTGELFF. As DNA, the CDR3 is TGCAGTGCTAGACGGCTAGCGGGGGCTTCGAACACCGGGGAGCTGTTTTTT.

The chain is built from TRBV25-1 and TRBJ2-5; D possibly corresponds to TRBD1 (5 bases). Trimming cost V 2 bases and J 0 bases, with 13 bases left between them. Germline V CDR1 and CDR2: MGHDK, SYGVNS. The CDR3 contains 16 residues. This CDR3 is CASSERGQPNQETQYF. CDR3 DNA: TGTGCCAGCAGTGAAAGGGGCCAGCCAAACCAAGAGACCCAGTACTTC.

CDR3 nucleotide sequence: TGCGCCAGCAGCTCGGCTAGCGGGAGACAAGAGACCCAGTACTTC. It encodes CASSSASGRQETQYF. The chain joins TRBV5-1 to TRBJ2-5; TRBD2 agrees at 10 bases. The germline CDR1 and CDR2 sequences are SGHRS and YFSETQ. The CDR3 runs 15 residues. V gave up 3 bases and J gave up 2 bases; unmatched junction bases: 4.

This clonotype was recorded many times. J is TRBJ2-7 and V is TRBV20-1; D remains ambiguous. CDR1 is DFQATT, CDR2 SNEGSKA, per germline (reference sequence). The CDR3 covers 15 residues. Between the trimmed V and J ends, which lost 0 bases and 3 bases, there was a span of 15 bases. The CDR3 bases are TGCAGTGCTAGAGACCACAGCCCCAACGGCTACGAGCAGTACGTC. Translated, it gives CSARDHSPNGYEQYV.

V and J are TRBV20-1 and TRBJ1-4, with D possibly being TRBD1 (5 bases). Germline values: CDR1 DFQATT, CDR2 SNEGSKA (reference sequence). The V gene lost 0 bases and the J gene lost 1 base, with 15 bases spanning the gap. The CDR3 consists of 17 residues. The CDR3 reads CSAREGWGAGTNEKLFF. In DNA, the CDR3 is TGCAGTGCTAGAGAAGGATGGGGCGCAGGAACTAATGAAAAACTGTTTTTT.

The chain combines TRBV6-2 or TRBV6-3 with TRBJ2-5, with D perhaps matching TRBD1 (5 bases). Germline lookup yields CDR1 MNHEY and CDR2 SVGEGT. Trimming left V 2 bases short and J 6 bases short, with 10 bases between. The CDR3 loop spans 13 amino acids. The CDR3 sequence: CASSYAGKKTQYF. The CDR3 nucleotides are TGTGCCAGCAGTTACGCAGGGAAAAAGACCCAGTACTTC.

The rearrangement uses TRBV12-3 or TRBV12-4 and TRBJ2-1; 8 bases map to TRBD2. V gave up 7 bases and J gave up 0 bases; unmatched junction bases: 5. The CDR3 length is 15 residues. CDR3 in amino acids: CASTLSGGSYNEQFF. The CDR3 nucleotides are TGTGCCAGCACCCTGAGCGGGGGCTCCTACAATGAGCAGTTCTTC.

This clonotype was observed at least ten times. The CDR3 region has the DNA TGCAGTGCTGTACATAGAGCTTTCTTT. Protein sequence: CSAVHRAFF. This chain uses TRBV20-1 with TRBJ1-1; no clear D. V was clipped by 5 bases and J by 10 bases, with 8 bases between them. The CDR3 sequence is 9 residues long. Germline CDR1 DFQATT, CDR2 SNEGSKA (reference sequence).

The chain has TRBV12-2 and TRBJ2-7. TRBV12-2 is described as a pseudogene. CDR3 length: 12 amino acids. The CDR3, as DNA: TGTGCAAGTCGCTTAGTCGGTTACGAGCAGTACGTC. Translation: CASRLVGYEQYV.

V and J are TRBV12-3 or TRBV12-4 and TRBJ1-2, with 8 bases lining up with TRBD1. The CDR3 has 14 residues. The V segment lost 6 bases and the J segment 5 bases; nucleotides outside the gene matches: 8. CDR3 DNA: TGTGCCAGCAGCTATGACAGGGGAGGTTATGGCTACACCTTC. Its protein product is CASSYDRGGYGYTF.

Ten or more counts support this clonotype. Here the CDR3 reads CASRPGKETQYF. CDR3 DNA sequence: TGTGCCAGCAGGCCAGGAAAAGAGACCCAGTACTTC. The chain employs TRBV6-1 and TRBJ2-5; unclear D gene. CDR3 length: 12 residues. Germline V lookup: CDR1 MNHNS, CDR2 SASEGT. Trimming shortened V by 6 bases and J by 3 bases, and 8 bases separated the two germline ends.

This clonotype appeared many times. The chain uses TRBV20-1 and TRBJ2-2; 9 bases are shared with TRBD1. J gave up 2 bases and V 6 bases, and 10 bases lay outside the gene matches. This CDR3 contains 16 residues. Germline values: CDR1 DFQATT, CDR2 SNEGSKA (reference sequence). CDR3 nucleotide sequence: TGCAGTGCCAGAAACAGGGGGCCCTCAAACACCGGGGAGCTGTTTTTT. Translation gives CSARNRGPSNTGELFF.

This rearrangement joins TRBV12-3 or TRBV12-4 to TRBJ1-5, with D tentatively TRBD1 (5 bases). V was cut by 5 bases and J by 4 bases, with 15 bases left in between. The CDR3 is 15 amino acids. CDR3 DNA: TGTGCCAGCAGTCTGGACGAGTGGGGGAATCAGCCCCAGCATTTT. It codes for CASSLDEWGNQPQHF.

The chain links TRBV7-9 to TRBJ1-2, with D possibly TRBD1 on 5 matching bases. The CDR3 is made up of 15 amino acids. Germline CDR1 and CDR2: SEHNR and FQNEAQ (reference sequence). The V gene lost 5 bases and the J gene lost 6 bases, with 19 bases spanning the gap. CDR3 DNA sequence: TGTGCCAGCAGCGGGACGGCCCAGATCCAAGATGGCTACACCTTC. Encoded protein: CASSGTAQIQDGYTF.

The sample holds a few counts of this clonotype. CDR3 in amino acids: CASSLRQGAIYNEQFF. The CDR3 region has the DNA TGTGCCAGCAGTTTACGGCAGGGGGCGATTTACAATGAGCAGTTCTTC. V is TRBV12-3 or TRBV12-4 and J is TRBJ2-1; TRBD1 matches at 8 bases. V shed 2 bases, J shed 4 bases, and the junction held 7 bases outside the gene matches. The CDR3 runs 16 residues.

This clonotype was seen repeatedly, ten times or more. This rearrangement joins TRBV9 to TRBJ2-7, with unresolved D. The CDR3 has 15 amino acids. Trimming shortened V by 3 bases and J by 2 bases, and 15 bases separated the two germline ends. Germline V CDR1 and CDR2: SGDLS, YYNGEE. The DNA for the CDR3 is TGTGCCAGCAGCGCGAGAAAGGACGGTACCTACGAGCAGTACTTC. Amino acid sequence: CASSARKDGTYEQYF.

The chain uses TRBV7-2 and TRBJ2-2, with D perhaps TRBD1 (6 bases). CDR1 is SGHTA, CDR2 FQGNSA, per germline. The length of the CDR3 is 15 residues. Trimming took 0 bases from V and 6 from J, leaving 11 bases between them. Written as DNA, the CDR3 is TGTGCCAGCAGCTTAGCTACGACAGGCCCCGGGGAGCTGTTTTTT. Encoded protein: CASSLATTGPGELFF. The entire variable domain, with the rest obtained from reference TRBV7-2 and TRBJ2-2, is as follows: GAGVSQSPSNKVTEKGKDVELRCDPISGHTALYWYRQSLGQGLEFLIYFQGNSAPDKSGLPSDRFSAERTGGSVSTLTIQRTQQEDSAVYLCASSLATTGPGELFFGEGSRLTVL.

In this sample, this clonotype turned up a few times. The J gene is TRBJ1-1, the V gene TRBV27; possible D gene TRBD1, 6 bases. Germline V CDR1 and CDR2: MNHEY, SMNVEV (reference sequence). Trimming left V 0 bases short and J 8 bases short, with 13 bases between. The CDR3 contains 14 residues. The CDR3 loop reads CASSLSPSRGEAFF. The CDR3 DNA is TGTGCCAGCAGTTTATCCCCCAGCAGGGGAGAAGCTTTCTTT.

On this clonotype itself: One end of the junction does not line up with germline, which may come from a read error. The V call is TRBV30, the J call TRBJ2-7; 7 bases align to TRBD1. Germline-derived CDR1 and CDR2 are GTSNPN and SVGIG (reference sequence). This CDR3 is built from 12 residues. In DNA form, the CDR3 reads TGTGCATGGAAGGGACAGACCTACGAGCAGTACTTC. As protein: CAWKGQTYEQYF.

This clonotype was detected ten times or more. As DNA, the CDR3 is TGTGCCAGCAGTCGGGGACAGGATTTATTAAATTCACCCCTCCACTTT. Its protein is CASSRGQDLLNSPLHF. The rearrangement uses TRBV6-1 and TRBJ1-6, with TRBD1 matching over 8 bases. The CDR3 length is 16 residues. The ends lost 5 bases at V and 7 bases at J; junction bases unmatched: 10. In germline, CDR1 is MNHNS, CDR2 SASEGT.

The table lists this clonotype with a few counts. This chain links TRBV6-1 with TRBJ1-5; TRBD1 matches at 7 bases. Trimming at V came to 6 bases and at J to 7 bases, leaving 9 bases not matched to a gene. Per germline, CDR1 MNHNS and CDR2 SASEGT. The CDR3 extends over 14 amino acids. CDR3 nucleotides: TGTGCCAGCAGGGTAGGGGGCTTTCAACAGCCCCAGCATTTT. As protein: CASRVGGFQQPQHF.

Remarks on this clonotype: A much larger clone lies a single base off, so this may be a read error. The chain uses TRBV4-3 and TRBJ1-5, with no clear D. The CDR3 covers 20 residues. Germline lookup yields CDR1 LGHNA and CDR2 YSLEER. V was trimmed by 0 bases and J by 4 bases, leaving 25 bases between them. The DNA of the CDR3 is TGCGCCAGCAGCCAAGATCCCAACGGTTACCCGGAAGGTGGGAATCAGCCCCAGCATTTT. Amino acids: CASSQDPNGYPEGGNQPQHF.